These 28 T cell receptor beta chains share one sample of origin, sequenced in a study of T cell responses to AZD1222 COVID-19 vaccine. TCRdb's table, derived via immunoSEQ multiplex PCR, lists solely in-frame clones and lacks some. The sample has 93,000 or so clones; 90% to 95% are singletons. The sequencing here drew on peripheral blood, taken on day 0 of AZD1222 vaccination. The source of these receptors is an adult in good health.

The V and J genes are TRBV15 and TRBJ2-1; TRBD2 matches at 8 bases. In germline, CDR1 is LNHNV, CDR2 YYDKDF (reference sequence). The V and J ends lost 2 bases and 8 bases, in that order; junction bases with no gene match: 8. The CDR3 sequence is 15 residues long. The CDR3 region is CATSRPYSGIYEQFF. CDR3 bases: TGTGCCACCAGCAGACCCTATAGCGGGATCTATGAGCAGTTCTTC.

The chain recombines TRBV5-1 with TRBJ2-1, with 8 positions matching TRBD1. The ends lost 4 bases at V and 9 bases at J; junction bases unmatched: 12. Germline V gene lookup returns CDR1 SGHRS and CDR2 YFSETQ. The CDR3 consists of 15 residues. The CDR3 nucleotides read TGCGCCAGCAGCGCACAGGGGGGCGGTTTAGGTGAGCAGTTCTTC. Protein: CASSAQGGGLGEQFF. Supplemented by reference TRBV5-1 and TRBJ2-1, the full variable domain reads KAGVTQTPRYLIKTRGQQVTLSCSPISGHRSVSWYQQTPGQGLQFLFEYFSETQRNKGNFPGRFSGRQFSNSRSEMNVSTLELGDSALYLCASSAQGGGLGEQFFGPGTRLTVL.

The rearrangement joins TRBV7-9 to TRBJ1-4; D remains unclear. V was shortened by 5 bases and J by 0 bases, with 13 bases between the two germline ends. Germline-derived CDR1 and CDR2 are SEHNR and FQNEAQ (reference sequence). The CDR3 runs 16 residues. CDR3 amino acids: CASSRFGLATNEKLFF. DNA of the CDR3: TGTGCCAGCAGCCGCTTCGGGCTGGCAACTAATGAAAAACTGTTTTTT. Full variable domain (outside the CDR3, taken from reference TRBV7-9 and TRBJ1-4): DTGVSQNPRHKITKRGQNVTFRCDPISEHNRLYWYRQTLGQGPEFLTYFQNEAQLEKSRLLSDRFSAERPKGSFSTLEIQRTEQGDSAMYLCASSRFGLATNEKLFFGSGTQLSVL.

The genes are TRBV25-1 and TRBJ1-6; D remains ambiguous. V shed 2 bases and J shed 7 bases, with 6 bases lying between them. The CDR3 loop spans 13 amino acids. CDR1 and CDR2 from the germline V gene are MGHDK and SYGVNS. The CDR3: CASSENRNSPLHF. The CDR3 bases are TGTGCCAGCAGTGAAAATAGGAATTCACCCCTCCACTTT.

The rearrangement joins TRBV2 to TRBJ2-7; no clear D. Germline assignment: CDR1 SNHLY and CDR2 FYNNEI. V shed 7 bases and J shed 3 bases, with 19 bases lying between them. This CDR3 spans 15 amino acids. CDR3 residues: CASNRAPPEDYEQYF. Here the CDR3 DNA reads TGTGCCAGCAACCGGGCCCCCCCTGAGGACTACGAGCAGTACTTC.

The chain joins TRBV18 to TRBJ2-5; D gene ambiguous. Looked up from germline, CDR1 is KGHSH and CDR2 is LQKENI. V gave up 5 bases and J gave up 0 bases, with 10 bases separating them. The CDR3 runs 14 residues. CDR3 residues: CASSFSQNQETQYF. CDR3 DNA: TGTGCCAGCTCATTTTCTCAGAACCAAGAGACCCAGTACTTC.

The J gene is TRBJ2-7, the V gene TRBV7-2; no firm D call. Germline V lookup: CDR1 SGHTA, CDR2 FQGNSA. V was cut by 0 bases and J by 9 bases, with 6 bases left in between. The CDR3 runs to 11 residues. CDR3 DNA: TGTGCCAGCAGCTTAGCCCTTCGGCAGTACTTC. Translation: CASSLALRQYF.

This clone was observed once. V gene TRBV11-2 combines with J gene TRBJ2-1, with D possibly matching TRBD2 (6 bases). Germline V gives CDR1 SGHAT, CDR2 FQNNGV. V lost 0 bases and J 2 bases, leaving 11 bases between the germline ends. This CDR3 spans 16 amino acids. The CDR3: CASSLEAGLPYNEQFF. CDR3 DNA sequence: TGTGCCAGCAGCTTAGAGGCGGGACTCCCCTACAATGAGCAGTTCTTC. The full variable domain, rest sourced from reference TRBV11-2 and TRBJ2-1, is EAGVAQSPRYKIIEKRQSVAFWCNPISGHATLYWYQQILGQGPKLLIQFQNNGVVDDSQLPKDRFSAERLKGVDSTLKIQPAKLEDSAVYLCASSLEAGLPYNEQFFGPGTRLTVL.

This clone was seen a single time. The rearrangement links TRBV7-2 to TRBJ2-7; D is perhaps TRBD2 (5 bases). Germline assignment: CDR1 SGHTA and CDR2 FQGNSA. With 2 bases removed from V and 2 bases from J, the gap between germline ends came to 7 bases. CDR3 size: 13 residues. DNA for the CDR3: TGTGCCAGCAGCTTACCACTAGCCTACGAGCAGTACTTC. Its protein product is CASSLPLAYEQYF.

The chain employs TRBV3-1 (or the pseudogene TRBV3-2) and TRBJ1-2; TRBD1 is a possible D gene (5 bases). The CDR3 covers 15 residues. V was clipped by 3 bases and J by 6 bases, with 17 bases between them. Germline CDR1 LGHDT, CDR2 YNNKEL (reference sequence). CDR3 protein: CASSHRDGARDGYTF. Written as DNA, the CDR3 is TGTGCCAGCAGCCATAGGGACGGCGCTAGAGATGGCTACACCTTC.

The chain couples TRBV5-6 to TRBJ2-1, with 8 bases aligning to TRBD1. Germline CDR1 reads SGHDT; CDR2 reads YYEEEE. The V and J ends lost 4 bases and 7 bases, in that order; junction bases with no gene match: 13. This CDR3 has 16 residues. The CDR3 here is CASSATVAGGRNEQFF. In DNA form, the CDR3 reads TGTGCCAGCAGCGCGACCGTGGCAGGGGGCCGGAATGAGCAGTTCTTC.

In DNA, the CDR3 is TGTGCCAGCAGTGAGGCGGGGACTATAAATGAGCAGTTCTTC. As protein: CASSEAGTINEQFF. V is TRBV6-4 and J is TRBJ2-1, with 7 bases identical to TRBD2. V trimming: 3 bases; J trimming: 7 bases; junction bases outside the gene matches: 6. Germline V gives CDR1 MRHNA, CDR2 SNTAGT. The CDR3 covers 14 residues.

This sequence joins TRBV7-8 and TRBJ1-6; D possibly corresponds to TRBD1 (5 bases). Germline lookup yields CDR1 SGHVS and CDR2 FQNEAQ. The CDR3 is 15 amino acids. Trimming removed 4 bases at V and 9 bases at J, with 16 bases between. The CDR3 DNA is TGTGCCAGCAGCTCATCCGGGACCTCCCGTTCACCCCTCCACTTT. Translated, it gives CASSSSGTSRSPLHF.

This rearrangement joins TRBV19 to TRBJ2-3, with 11 bases that match TRBD1. V trimming: 6 bases; J trimming: 3 bases; junction bases outside the gene matches: 2. This CDR3 contains 14 residues. Germline-derived CDR1 and CDR2 are LNHDA and SQIVND (reference sequence). CDR3 region: CASRDRGRTDTQYF. The CDR3 DNA is TGTGCCAGTAGGGACAGGGGGCGGACAGATACGCAGTATTTT. Supplemented by reference TRBV19 and TRBJ2-3, the full variable domain reads DGGITQSPKYLFRKEGQNVTLSCEQNLNHDAMYWYRQDPGQGLRLIYYSQIVNDFQKGDIAEGYSVSREKKESFPLTVTSAQKNPTAFYLCASRDRGRTDTQYFGPGTRLTVL.

The gene calls are TRBV3-1 (or the pseudogene TRBV3-2) and TRBJ2-1; 7 nucleotides match TRBD2. The CDR3 extends over 19 amino acids. Germline assignment: CDR1 LGHDT and CDR2 YNNKEL (reference sequence). The V and J ends lost 4 bases and 0 bases, in that order; junction bases with no gene match: 15. The CDR3 region has the DNA TGTGCCAGCAGCCCCCGAGGTAGCGGGCTATTGAGCTCCTACAATGAGCAGTTCTTC. Protein product: CASSPRGSGLLSSYNEQFF.

The gene calls are TRBV6-2 or TRBV6-3 and TRBJ1-5, with a weak D call TRBD1 (5 bases). The CDR3 consists of 15 residues. Per germline, CDR1 MNHEY and CDR2 SVGEGT. V was trimmed by 7 bases and J by 0 bases, leaving 13 bases between them. The CDR3 region has the DNA TGTGCCAGCAACCCCGGGGGGGGTAGCAATCAGCCCCAGCATTTT. It specifies CASNPGGGSNQPQHF.

This chain uses TRBV20-1 with TRBJ1-5, with D possibly being TRBD1 (6 bases). Germline V lookup: CDR1 DFQATT, CDR2 SNEGSKA (reference sequence). The CDR3 covers 10 residues. The DNA for the CDR3 is TGCCCATTCAGGGGCCAGCCCCAGCATTTT. Protein: CPFRGQPQHF.

This chain uses TRBV6-1 with TRBJ2-7, with 7 bases aligning to TRBD2. Trimming at V came to 2 bases and at J to 7 bases, leaving 5 bases not matched to a gene. The length of the CDR3 is 13 residues. Per germline, CDR1 MNHNS and CDR2 SASEGT. The CDR3 protein is CASSEMGSGEQYF. CDR3 bases: TGTGCCAGCAGTGAAATGGGTAGCGGGGAGCAGTACTTC.

In its sample, this clone was seen once. The CDR3 bases are TGTGCCAGCAGTTCAAACCCTCCGGGACAGGGATACTACGAGCAGTACTTC. This sequence encodes CASSSNPPGQGYYEQYF. The chain joins TRBV6-2 or TRBV6-3 to TRBJ2-7, with 9 bases aligning to TRBD1. Unmatched junction bases numbered 13, after V lost 4 bases and J lost 3 bases. This CDR3 spans 17 amino acids. Per germline, CDR1 MNHEY and CDR2 SVGEGT.

This CDR3 is CASRDLGTGRGGYTF. The CDR3 DNA is TGTGCCAGCAGGGACCTCGGGACAGGCCGAGGTGGCTACACCTTC. The chain carries TRBV28 and TRBJ1-2, with TRBD1 identical over 8 bases. Germline values: CDR1 MDHEN, CDR2 SYDVKM. V dropped 6 bases and J dropped 7; count of bases not matched to a gene: 13. The CDR3 is made up of 15 amino acids.

The rearrangement links TRBV15 to TRBJ2-1; D unresolved. The CDR3 is made up of 16 amino acids. V shed 4 bases and J shed 0 bases, with 13 bases lying between them. Per germline, CDR1 LNHNV and CDR2 YYDKDF (reference sequence). This CDR3 reads CATSIGRLPSYNEQFF. CDR3 in DNA: TGTGCCACCAGCATTGGGCGGCTCCCCTCCTACAATGAGCAGTTCTTC.

This clone occurred once. V is TRBV7-3 and J is TRBJ2-6, with 9 bases matching TRBD2. Germline lookup yields CDR1 SGHTA and CDR2 FQGTGA. This CDR3 region has 18 residues. J gave up 0 bases and V 3 bases, and 6 bases lay outside the gene matches. The CDR3 DNA reads as TGTGCCAGCAGCTTCGGACTAGCGATTAGCTCTGGGGCCAACGTCCTGACTTTC. Protein: CASSFGLAISSGANVLTF. Combining the CDR3 with reference TRBV7-3 and TRBJ2-6 gives the whole variable domain GAGVSQTPSNKVTEKGKYVELRCDPISGHTALYWYRQSLGQGPEFLIYFQGTGAADDSGLPNDRFFAVRPEGSVSTLKIQRTERGDSAVYLCASSFGLAISSGANVLTFGAGSRLTVL.

The V call is TRBV21-1, the J call TRBJ2-6; the table's TRBD2 call for D was not verified on the DNA. TRBV21-1 counts as a pseudogene. CDR3 length: 18 residues. The CDR3 here is CASTPGRDPPSGANVLTF. In DNA, the CDR3 is TGTGCCAGCACCCCTGGGCGGGACCCCCCCTCTGGGGCCAACGTCCTGACTTTC.

J is TRBJ2-7 and V is TRBV28, with 12 bases identical to TRBD2. The CDR3 runs to 15 residues. Per germline, CDR1 MDHEN and CDR2 SYDVKM. V dropped 6 bases and J dropped 2; count of bases not matched to a gene: 5. CDR3 region: CASSEGLAGPYEQYF. DNA of the CDR3: TGTGCCAGCAGCGAGGGACTAGCGGGTCCCTACGAGCAGTACTTC.

This chain joins TRBV7-3 and TRBJ2-1; D possibly corresponds to TRBD1 (6 bases). Trimming pared 0 bases from V and 9 bases from J, leaving 9 bases between. There are 13 residues in the CDR3. CDR1 SGHTA and CDR2 FQGTGA come from the germline V gene. The CDR3 sequence is CASSLTRGGEQFF. Written as DNA, the CDR3 is TGTGCCAGCAGCTTAACCAGGGGTGGTGAGCAGTTCTTC.

The CDR3 is CASSRDRGYEQYF. The CDR3 DNA reads as TGTGCCAGCTCCCGCGACAGGGGCTACGAGCAGTACTTC. The genes are TRBV18 and TRBJ2-7, with 8 bases aligning to TRBD1. The CDR3 spans 13 residues. The V segment lost 6 bases and the J segment 3 bases; nucleotides outside the gene matches: 4. Germline V CDR1 and CDR2: KGHSH, LQKENI.

This chain uses TRBV18 with TRBJ2-7; 9 bases align to TRBD1. Germline trimming cut 5 bases from V and 3 bases from J; bases unmatched to any gene: 5. The CDR3 is made up of 14 amino acids. Germline lookup yields CDR1 KGHSH and CDR2 LQKENI. The CDR3, as DNA: TGTGCCAGCTCATCGACAGGGGGAAACTACGAGCAGTACTTC. Translation gives CASSSTGGNYEQYF.

The rearrangement links TRBV9 to TRBJ2-3; D is perhaps TRBD1 (6 bases). The V and J ends lost 0 bases and 3 bases respectively, with 14 bases between them. Per germline, CDR1 SGDLS and CDR2 YYNGEE. The CDR3 is made up of 16 amino acids. For the CDR3, the DNA is TGTGCCAGCAGCGTAGGGTCAGGGGTCGGGACAGATACGCAGTATTTT. This translates into CASSVGSGVGTDTQYF.